Below, 27 T cell receptor beta chains from the same sample are listed, as sequenced in a study of CD8 T cells in ankylosing spondylitis. MiXCR, run by TCRdb on the 5' RACE reads, gives a single entry per CDR3 protein. The table records around 250,000 distinct CDR3 sequences, 32% of them present only once. Material: blood, either unsorted or a sorted T cell fraction (not recorded which). Every receptor here comes from a male donor with ankylosing spondylitis or in good health (not recorded which).

This clonotype showed up many times. The rearrangement uses TRBV20-1 and TRBJ1-5, with a weak D call TRBD1 (5 bases). The V and J ends lost 3 bases and 4 bases respectively, with 13 bases between them. This CDR3 has 14 residues. Germline V lookup: CDR1 DFQATT, CDR2 SNEGSKA (reference sequence). CDR3 sequence: CSASRGPRNQPQHF. CDR3 nucleotide sequence: TGCAGTGCTAGTAGGGGCCCCAGAAATCAGCCCCAGCATTTT.

This clonotype turned up a few times. The chain combines TRBV20-1 with TRBJ2-1; D call uncertain. The CDR3 sequence is 14 residues long. The V end was cut by 0 bases, the J end by 6 bases, with 12 bases between. In germline, CDR1 is DFQATT, CDR2 SNEGSKA (reference sequence). The CDR3 DNA follows: TGCAGTGCTAGAGACCAGGTGGGTGGCAATGAGCAGTTCTTC. Its translation is CSARDQVGGNEQFF.

This clonotype has just a few counts. The chain uses TRBV6-1 and TRBJ2-7; 9 bases are a match to TRBD1. The J segment lost 6 bases and the V segment lost 6 bases, leaving 6 bases of the junction unmatched. CDR1 and CDR2 (germline): MNHNS, SASEGT. This CDR3 has 13 residues. In nucleotides, the CDR3 is TGTGCCAGCAGCCCCGGGACAGGGTTCGAGCAGTACTTC. Amino acids: CASSPGTGFEQYF.

V usage is TRBV5-6 and J usage is TRBJ2-5; possibly TRBD1 for D (5 bases). CDR1 SGHDT and CDR2 YYEEEE come from the germline V gene. Trimming took 0 bases from V and 6 from J, leaving 15 bases between them. The CDR3 loop spans 15 amino acids. The CDR3 protein is CASSLGQSRGKTQYF. CDR3 nucleotides: TGTGCCAGCAGCTTGGGACAGTCCCGTGGGAAGACCCAGTACTTC.

The CDR3 protein is CASLGGPEFYEQYF. CDR3 DNA sequence: TGTGCCAGCCTGGGGGGACCGGAGTTCTACGAGCAGTACTTC. The chain joins TRBV11-2 to TRBJ2-7; a weak D match, TRBD2 (6 bases). Trimming shortened V by 8 bases and J by 3 bases, and 17 bases separated the two germline ends. The CDR3 runs to 14 residues. The germline CDR1 and CDR2 sequences are SGHAT and FQNNGV.

This clonotype was observed a handful of times. The chain is built from TRBV15 and TRBJ2-1; 10 positions agree with TRBD2. CDR1 and CDR2 (germline): LNHNV, YYDKDF (reference sequence). The CDR3 is made up of 14 amino acids. The V segment lost 5 bases and the J segment 9 bases; nucleotides outside the gene matches: 7. The CDR3 sequence is CATSASGGWGEQFF. In DNA form, the CDR3 reads TGTGCCACCAGCGCTAGCGGGGGTTGGGGTGAGCAGTTCTTC.

This chain connects TRBV7-3 to TRBJ2-3, with 15 bases that match TRBD2. V dropped 4 bases and J dropped 6; count of bases not matched to a gene: 2. Per the germline V gene, CDR1 is SGHTA and CDR2 is FQGTGA. The CDR3 runs to 15 residues. The DNA for the CDR3 is TGTGCCAGCAGCTGGACTAGCGGGGGGGCGGATACGCAGTATTTT. Translated: CASSWTSGGADTQYF.

This chain connects TRBV11-1 to TRBJ2-3, with D unclear. Germline assignment: CDR1 SGHAT and CDR2 FQDESV (reference sequence). The length of the CDR3 is 12 residues. Trimming stripped 1 base from V and 5 bases from J, with 4 bases between. The CDR3 sequence is CASSLELDTQYF. The CDR3 DNA follows: TGTGCCAGCAGCTTAGAACTAGATACGCAGTATTTT.

Written as DNA, the CDR3 is TGTGCCAGCAGTCCGTCGGACAGGTCGGATGGCTACACCTTC. Amino acid sequence: CASSPSDRSDGYTF. This chain connects TRBV12-3 or TRBV12-4 to TRBJ1-2, with 7 bases aligning to TRBD1. V gave up 5 bases and J gave up 6 bases; unmatched junction bases: 9. This CDR3 region has 14 residues.

The chain has TRBV10-3 and TRBJ1-1; D call uncertain. The CDR3 totals 13 residues. Germline V gives CDR1 ENHRY, CDR2 SYGVKD. Trimming removed 11 bases from V and 1 base from J, with 14 bases in between. The CDR3 coding sequence is TGTGCCCTCCAGGAGAGAGGGAACACTGAAGCTTTCTTT. Its protein product is CALQERGNTEAFF.

The table lists this clonotype with a few counts. The chain couples TRBV6-5 to TRBJ2-7; perhaps TRBD2 as D (5 bases). The CDR3 loop spans 13 amino acids. Per germline, CDR1 MNHEY and CDR2 SVGAGI. Trimming took 1 base from V and 3 from J, leaving 7 bases between them. The CDR3 region is CASSYYRGYEQYF. In DNA, the CDR3 is TGTGCCAGCAGTTACTACCGGGGCTACGAGCAGTACTTC.

This clonotype was seen a handful of times. This chain joins TRBV20-1 and TRBJ2-6; 8 nucleotides line up with TRBD2. Germline loops: CDR1 DFQATT, CDR2 SNEGSKA (reference sequence). J was trimmed by 0 bases and V by 0 bases; bases with no gene match: 7. This CDR3 comprises 18 residues. CDR3 sequence (DNA): TGCAGTGCTAGAGATCGGGAGGGCCGAAACTCTGGGGCCAACGTCCTGACTTTC. This translates into CSARDREGRNSGANVLTF.

This clonotype was counted between two and nine times. The genes are TRBV20-1 and TRBJ2-1, with TRBD1 matching over 7 bases. Germline CDR1 and CDR2: DFQATT and SNEGSKA (reference sequence). CDR3 length equals 13 residues. After removal of 2 bases from V and 7 bases from J, the junction contained 5 bases not matched to a gene. For the CDR3, the DNA is TGCAGTGCTAGAAGTGACAGGGAAAATGAGCAGTTCTTC. As protein: CSARSDRENEQFF.

The chain recombines TRBV11-1 with TRBJ1-1, with 10 bases fitting TRBD1. From germline, CDR1 is SGHAT and CDR2 FQDESV (reference sequence). The junction had 9 bases not matched to a gene; V was cut back by 4 bases and J by 7 bases. The CDR3 contains 15 residues. CDR3 in DNA: TGTGCCAGCAGCTCCACTTTGGACAGGGGGAATGAAGCTTTCTTT. Residues: CASSSTLDRGNEAFF.

This chain links TRBV20-1 with TRBJ2-7; D is unclear. This CDR3 is 14 amino acids long. Germline CDR1 and CDR2: DFQATT and SNEGSKA (reference sequence). Trimming removed 0 bases at V and 3 bases at J, with 12 bases between. DNA of the CDR3: TGCAGTGCTAGAGACCCGGGCCGCAACTACGAGCAGTACTTC. It yields the protein CSARDPGRNYEQYF.

The chain has TRBV18 and TRBJ2-2; D unclear. Trimming shortened V by 4 bases and J by 5 bases, and 17 bases separated the two germline ends. CDR3 length equals 16 residues. Germline CDR1 and CDR2: KGHSH and LQKENI. This CDR3 reads CASSLQVSDMTGELFF. Here the CDR3 DNA reads TGTGCCAGCTCACTACAAGTGTCAGACATGACCGGGGAGCTGTTTTTT.

The chain is built from TRBV7-9 and TRBJ2-7, with 7 bases fitting TRBD1. Germline V gene data show CDR1 as SEHNR and CDR2 as FQNEAQ (reference sequence). Trimming cost V 3 bases and J 2 bases; bases outside gene matches: 7. The CDR3 sequence is 15 residues long. The CDR3, as DNA: TGTGCCAGCAGCTTGCCGGACAGGCCCCCCTACGAGCAGTACTTC. This codes for CASSLPDRPPYEQYF.

This clonotype was seen only a few times. The chain has TRBV25-1 and TRBJ2-3; D not resolved. V shed 8 bases and J shed 3 bases, with 12 bases lying between them. CDR3 length equals 13 residues. Germline loops: CDR1 MGHDK, CDR2 SYGVNS. The CDR3 protein is CASLGWGTDTQYF. The CDR3 region has the DNA TGTGCCAGCCTCGGGTGGGGTACAGATACGCAGTATTTT. Full variable domain (rest looked up from reference TRBV25-1 and TRBJ2-3): EADIYQTPRYLVIGTGKKITLECSQTMGHDKMYWYQQDPGMELHLIHYSYGVNSTEKGDLSSESTVSRIRTEHFPLTLESARPSHTSQYLCASLGWGTDTQYFGPGTRLTVL.

This clonotype was detected only a few times. This sequence joins TRBV12-3 or TRBV12-4 and TRBJ2-1, with TRBD2 matching 12 bases. J gave up 8 bases and V 1 base, and 9 bases lay outside the gene matches. This CDR3 contains 17 residues. This chain's CDR3 is CASSLGRLAGGSDEQFF. CDR3 nucleotide sequence: TGTGCCAGCAGTTTAGGTCGGCTAGCGGGGGGGAGTGATGAGCAGTTCTTC.

The chain employs TRBV7-9 and TRBJ2-7, with 12 bases lining up with TRBD2. The germline V gene has CDR1 SEHNR and CDR2 FQNEAQ (reference sequence). The V and J ends lost 5 bases and 7 bases, in that order; junction bases with no gene match: 9. This CDR3 has 15 amino acids. The CDR3 sequence is CASSTRLAGVYEQYF. CDR3 DNA sequence: TGTGCCAGCAGCACCCGACTAGCGGGGGTTTATGAGCAGTACTTC.

This chain joins TRBV19 and TRBJ2-3; 7 bases are shared with TRBD2. V was pared by 7 bases and J by 3 bases, with 7 bases of the junction left unmatched. Germline CDR1 and CDR2: LNHDA and SQIVND (reference sequence). The CDR3 runs 14 residues. The CDR3 reads CASNQWGGTDTQYF. Here the CDR3 DNA reads TGTGCCAGTAATCAGTGGGGGGGAACAGATACGCAGTATTTT.

This clonotype has a count of ten or more. The chain joins TRBV20-1 to TRBJ2-5; 7 bases map to TRBD1. V was pared by 3 bases and J by 4 bases, with 8 bases of the junction left unmatched. The CDR3 runs to 14 residues. Germline V CDR1 and CDR2: DFQATT, SNEGSKA (reference sequence). In DNA form, the CDR3 reads TGCAGTGCTAGTACCGGGACAGCCACAGAGACCCAGTACTTC. It codes for CSASTGTATETQYF.

V usage is TRBV7-2 and J usage is TRBJ2-2; 7 nucleotides align to TRBD1. Germline CDR1 SGHTA, CDR2 FQGNSA. V gave up 5 bases and J gave up 3 bases; unmatched junction bases: 3. CDR3 length: 14 amino acids. The CDR3: CASSQGVYTGELFF. CDR3 nucleotide sequence: TGTGCCAGCAGCCAGGGGGTGTACACCGGGGAGCTGTTTTTT.

This chain links TRBV7-9 with TRBJ2-3; tentatively, D is TRBD1 (5 bases). V was clipped by 5 bases and J by 1 base, with 16 bases between them. CDR3 length: 16 amino acids. In germline, CDR1 is SEHNR, CDR2 FQNEAQ (reference sequence). As DNA, the CDR3 is TGTGCCAGCAGCCCTATGACAGAGATACGCACAGATACGCAGTATTTT. Protein product: CASSPMTEIRTDTQYF.

This chain connects TRBV5-6 to TRBJ2-3; D is possibly TRBD2 (6 bases). Germline V CDR1 and CDR2: SGHDT, YYEEEE. This CDR3 comprises 13 residues. Trimming took 2 bases from V and 5 from J, leaving 9 bases between them. The CDR3 loop is CASSLGEEDTQYF. In DNA form, the CDR3 reads TGTGCCAGCAGCTTAGGGGAGGAAGATACGCAGTATTTT.

V gene TRBV7-3 combines with J gene TRBJ2-4; weak D call: TRBD2 (7 bases). CDR1 SGHTA and CDR2 FQGTGA come from the germline V gene. V lost 1 base and J 7 bases, leaving 20 bases between the germline ends. The CDR3 is 17 residues long. CDR3 in DNA: TGTGCCAGCAGCTTAAGGATTGGGGGGGGCGGGCCTAACATTCAGTACTTC. Its translation: CASSLRIGGGGPNIQYF.

CDR3 coding DNA: TGTGCCAGCAACCCGGACAGGGGGGCAGATACGCAGTATTTT. As protein: CASNPDRGADTQYF. The V gene is TRBV28, the J gene TRBJ2-3, with 10 bases identical to TRBD1. Looked up from germline, CDR1 is MDHEN and CDR2 is SYDVKM. This CDR3 region has 14 residues. V lost 7 bases to trimming and J lost 4 bases; unmatched junction nucleotides: 5.